Shown below are 30 T cell receptor beta chains from a single sample sequenced in a study of technical replicates of blood from several donors. Repertoires were generated with immunoSEQ multiplex PCR, while TCRdb's copy carries only in-frame clones and drops some. Among 75,000 to 100,000 clones, under 95% were seen once, and the ten largest hold over 0.25%. Sequenced sample: T cells isolated from PBMCs. The source of these receptors is a human donor in good health.

The chain recombines TRBV18 with TRBJ2-4, with 14 bases lining up with TRBD2. The CDR3 runs 22 residues. From germline, CDR1 is KGHSH and CDR2 LQKENI. V gave up 6 bases and J gave up 0 bases; unmatched junction bases: 19. The CDR3 DNA is TGTGCCAGCTCGTCGTACCCCGGGACTAGCGGGAGAGAGGGATTAGCCAAAAACATTCAGTACTTC. Encoded protein: CASSSYPGTSGREGLAKNIQYF.

J is TRBJ2-3 and V is TRBV10-3; D is perhaps TRBD1 (5 bases). Trimming left V 8 bases short and J 6 bases short, with 18 bases between. In germline, CDR1 is ENHRY, CDR2 SYGVKD. The CDR3 is 14 residues long. The CDR3 is CAIQHPLQGDTQYF. The CDR3 region has the DNA TGTGCCATCCAACACCCGCTTCAGGGCGATACGCAGTATTTT.

V gene TRBV10-1 combines with J gene TRBJ1-1; D call uncertain. The CDR3 extends over 12 amino acids. Per the germline V gene, CDR1 is WNHNN and CDR2 is SYGVQD (reference sequence). V was shortened by 3 bases and J by 7 bases, with 9 bases between the two germline ends. The CDR3 here is CASSENGFEAFF. In nucleotides, the CDR3 is TGCGCCAGCAGTGAAAACGGGTTTGAAGCTTTCTTT.

The chain has TRBV18 and TRBJ2-7; 9 nucleotides line up with TRBD2. The CDR3 runs to 15 residues. Germline trimming cut 0 bases from V and 2 bases from J; bases unmatched to any gene: 2. Germline V CDR1 and CDR2: KGHSH, LQKENI. The chain's CDR3 is CASSPPGLAAYEQYF. CDR3 in DNA: TGTGCCAGCTCACCACCGGGACTAGCCGCCTACGAGCAGTACTTC. Full variable domain (outside the CDR3, taken from reference TRBV18 and TRBJ2-7): NAGVMQNPRHLVRRRGQEARLRCSPMKGHSHVYWYRQLPEEGLKFMVYLQKENIIDESGMPKERFSAEFPKEGPSILRIQQVVRGDSAAYFCASSPPGLAAYEQYFGPGTRLTVT.

The CDR3: CASTPGDRVIGYTF. DNA for the CDR3: TGTGCCAGCACCCCAGGGGATCGGGTTATAGGCTACACCTTC. The genes are TRBV7-9 and TRBJ1-2; perhaps TRBD1 as D (6 bases). The CDR3 is 14 amino acids. Germline V CDR1 and CDR2: SEHNR, FQNEAQ (reference sequence). V was shortened by 7 bases and J by 8 bases, with 20 bases between the two germline ends.

The V call is TRBV5-6, the J call TRBJ1-6; D is perhaps TRBD1 (5 bases). V was trimmed by 1 base and J by 9 bases, leaving 14 bases between them. The CDR3 runs to 15 residues. CDR1 and CDR2 (germline): SGHDT, YYEEEE. The CDR3 here is CASSLRGGSSSPLHF. Here the CDR3 DNA reads TGTGCCAGCAGCTTGCGGGGGGGGTCTAGTTCACCCCTCCACTTT.

V gene TRBV2 combines with J gene TRBJ2-1; TRBD1 might be the D (5 bases). Trimming shortened V by 9 bases and J by 0 bases, and 12 bases separated the two germline ends. Germline V gene lookup returns CDR1 SNHLY and CDR2 FYNNEI. The CDR3 runs to 14 residues. In nucleotides, the CDR3 is TGTGCCAGTAAAGGGGTGGGCTCCTACAATGAGCAGTTCTTC. This gives the protein CASKGVGSYNEQFF.

This chain connects TRBV7-8 to TRBJ2-1; D remains ambiguous. The CDR3 has 14 residues. Trimming removed 2 bases from V and 9 bases from J, with 14 bases in between. CDR1 and CDR2 (germline): SGHVS, FQNEAQ. The CDR3 coding sequence is TGTGCCAGCAGCTTATACTCATTACAGAGTGAGCAGTTCTTC. Its protein is CASSLYSLQSEQFF.

V usage is TRBV10-2 and J usage is TRBJ2-5, with a tentative D call TRBD2 (6 bases). Germline CDR1 and CDR2: WSHSY and SAAADI. V lost 0 bases and J 5 bases, leaving 19 bases between the germline ends. This CDR3 comprises 17 residues. This chain's CDR3 is CASSESGLTSRRETQYF. The CDR3 bases are TGCGCCAGCAGTGAGTCCGGGTTAACTAGCCGCCGGGAGACCCAGTACTTC.

This clone has a single count. CDR3 sequence (DNA): TGCAGCGTACAGAGCGGGCGAGGCACAGATACGCAGTATTTT. Protein: CSVQSGRGTDTQYF. V and J are TRBV29-1 and TRBJ2-3; possibly TRBD2 for D (6 bases). Trimming removed 6 bases at V and 1 base at J, with 14 bases between. The CDR3 covers 14 residues. Germline CDR1 and CDR2: SQVTM and ANQGSEA.

This clone has a single count. V usage is TRBV28 and J usage is TRBJ2-1; D is perhaps TRBD2 (7 bases). The CDR3 consists of 15 residues. The germline gives CDR1 MDHEN, CDR2 SYDVKM. V shed 3 bases and J shed 5 bases, with 14 bases lying between them. Written as DNA, the CDR3 is TGTGCCAGCAGTTTTGGTCGGGGGGCCCACAATGAGCAGTTCTTC. Amino acids: CASSFGRGAHNEQFF.

This sequence joins TRBV19 and TRBJ2-7; the D gene is possibly TRBD2 (5 bases). Germline V gives CDR1 LNHDA, CDR2 SQIVND (reference sequence). Trimming removed 5 bases at V and 0 bases at J, with 8 bases between. The CDR3 runs 13 residues. As DNA, the CDR3 is TGTGCCAGTAGTTTAGCGAGCTCCTACGAGCAGTACTTC. Its translation is CASSLASSYEQYF.

The chain joins TRBV5-1 to TRBJ2-5, with 10 bases fitting TRBD1. V lost 0 bases and J lost 5; bases outside the gene matches: 13. This CDR3 region has 18 residues. Germline V gives CDR1 SGHRS, CDR2 YFSETQ. Here the CDR3 reads CASSLAGTGVSARETQYF. CDR3 coding DNA: TGCGCCAGCAGCTTGGCCGGGACAGGGGTTTCGGCCCGTGAGACCCAGTACTTC.

This clone has just one count. CDR3 bases: TGTGCCAGCAGGCCCATAGCGGGAGTTTACAATGAGCAGTTCTTC. It translates to CASRPIAGVYNEQFF. The chain is built from TRBV6-5 and TRBJ2-1, with 9 nucleotides matching TRBD2. The CDR3 loop spans 15 amino acids. J lost 4 bases, V lost 6 bases, and 7 bases had no gene match. Per germline, CDR1 MNHEY and CDR2 SVGAGI.

The chain joins TRBV11-3 to TRBJ1-1, with 8 bases matching TRBD1. Trimming removed 4 bases from V and 5 bases from J; junction bases left unmatched: 9. The CDR3 loop spans 15 amino acids. Germline assignment: CDR1 SGHNT and CDR2 YENEEA. The CDR3 coding sequence is TGTGCCAGCAGCTCTCACGGCAGGGGGCGGACTGAAGCTTTCTTT. This codes for CASSSHGRGRTEAFF.

The chain carries TRBV9 and TRBJ2-3; 9 bases match TRBD2. The CDR3 is made up of 15 amino acids. V dropped 3 bases and J dropped 2; count of bases not matched to a gene: 4. Germline V gene lookup returns CDR1 SGDLS and CDR2 YYNGEE. For the CDR3, the DNA is TGTGCCAGCAGCGGTAGCGGGGGCCTCACAGATACGCAGTATTTT. Translation gives CASSGSGGLTDTQYF.

This clone was counted once. The chain combines TRBV19 with TRBJ2-3; D possibly corresponds to TRBD2 (5 bases). V shed 8 bases and J shed 0 bases, with 27 bases lying between them. The CDR3 covers 19 residues. Germline V gene sequence: CDR1 LNHDA, CDR2 SQIVND (reference sequence). This CDR3 is CASAIPTATTHLSTDTQYF. The CDR3 region has the DNA TGTGCCAGTGCGATCCCCACGGCGACTACTCACCTCAGCACAGATACGCAGTATTTT.

The chain uses TRBV2 and TRBJ1-4, with 8 bases fitting TRBD1. The CDR3 has 15 residues. The J segment lost 7 bases and the V segment lost 5 bases, leaving 9 bases of the junction unmatched. Germline CDR1 and CDR2: SNHLY and FYNNEI. CDR3 residues: CASSPGQGGSEKLFF. CDR3 in DNA: TGTGCCAGCAGTCCCGGACAGGGTGGCTCTGAAAAACTGTTTTTT.

V and J are TRBV7-9 and TRBJ2-2; possible D gene TRBD2, 5 bases. The CDR3 loop spans 15 amino acids. The V end was cut by 5 bases, the J end by 6 bases, with 16 bases between. From germline, CDR1 is SEHNR and CDR2 FQNEAQ (reference sequence). The chain's CDR3 is CASSVRGRKAGELFF. The DNA of the CDR3 is TGTGCCAGCAGCGTCCGAGGGCGGAAGGCCGGGGAGCTGTTTTTT.

V usage is TRBV27 and J usage is TRBJ2-7; 10 nucleotides match TRBD2. J was trimmed by 0 bases and V by 10 bases; bases with no gene match: 21. This CDR3 spans 19 amino acids. Germline CDR1 reads MNHEY; CDR2 reads SMNVEV (reference sequence). The DNA for the CDR3 is TGTGCCACCCCACCCCTCCTCCGACTAGCGGGCGCTTCCTCCTACGAGCAGTACTTC. It translates to CATPPLLRLAGASSYEQYF.

V gene TRBV7-8 combines with J gene TRBJ2-5; 8 bases fit TRBD2. Germline loops: CDR1 SGHVS, CDR2 FQNEAQ. CDR3 length: 16 amino acids. V trimming: 7 bases; J trimming: 4 bases; junction bases outside the gene matches: 14. The CDR3 protein is CASTPGGGRLGETQYF. In nucleotides, the CDR3 is TGTGCCAGCACCCCCGGGGGCGGGAGGTTAGGAGAGACCCAGTACTTC.

In DNA form, the CDR3 reads TGTGCCAGCAGTGAAGCATCCCAGGGAACCCAGCCCCAGCATTTT. Encoded protein: CASSEASQGTQPQHF. This sequence joins TRBV2 and TRBJ1-5, with D perhaps matching TRBD1 (5 bases). CDR3 size: 15 residues. Trimming stripped 0 bases from V and 7 bases from J, with 13 bases between. Per the germline V gene, CDR1 is SNHLY and CDR2 is FYNNEI.

As regards this clone: Other nucleotide sequences from this sample produce the same CDR3. The chain recombines TRBV5-1 with TRBJ1-2; 9 nucleotides align to TRBD1. V shed 3 bases, J shed 6 bases, and the junction held 0 bases outside the gene matches. Germline CDR1 reads SGHRS; CDR2 reads YFSETQ. The CDR3 has 12 amino acids. In nucleotides, the CDR3 is TGCGCCAGCAGCTGGGACAGGGATGGCTACACCTTC. The encoded protein is CASSWDRDGYTF.

This chain uses TRBV9 with TRBJ2-2, with no clear D. The CDR3 spans 12 residues. With 0 bases removed from V and 6 bases from J, the gap between germline ends came to 3 bases. CDR1 SGDLS and CDR2 YYNGEE come from the germline V gene. CDR3 protein: CASSVVSGELFF. For the CDR3, the DNA is TGTGCCAGCAGCGTAGTCTCCGGGGAGCTGTTTTTT.

This chain joins TRBV5-1 and TRBJ2-1; weak D call: TRBD1 (6 bases). Germline assignment: CDR1 SGHRS and CDR2 YFSETQ. Trimming removed 5 bases from V and 8 bases from J, with 20 bases in between. The CDR3 extends over 15 amino acids. CDR3 sequence: CASREGDRSRDEQFF. In nucleotides, the CDR3 is TGCGCCAGCAGAGAAGGAGACAGGAGCCGGGATGAGCAGTTCTTC. Filled out from reference TRBV5-1 and TRBJ2-1, the complete variable domain reads KAGVTQTPRYLIKTRGQQVTLSCSPISGHRSVSWYQQTPGQGLQFLFEYFSETQRNKGNFPGRFSGRQFSNSRSEMNVSTLELGDSALYLCASREGDRSRDEQFFGPGTRLTVL.

The rearrangement links TRBV4-2 to TRBJ2-5; D gene uncertain. V lost 1 base and J 0 bases, leaving 6 bases between the germline ends. The germline CDR1 and CDR2 sequences are LGHNA and YNFKEQ. The CDR3 spans 14 residues. The CDR3 sequence is CASSQAANQETQYF. As DNA, the CDR3 is TGTGCCAGCAGCCAAGCAGCGAACCAAGAGACCCAGTACTTC.

The chain carries TRBV27 and TRBJ1-1; no clear D. Looked up from germline, CDR1 is MNHEY and CDR2 is SMNVEV (reference sequence). V shed 7 bases and J shed 4 bases, with 13 bases lying between them. The CDR3 runs to 13 residues. Written as DNA, the CDR3 is TGTGCCAGCACGAGCGGGTTGGGCACTGAAGCTTTCTTT. It yields the protein CASTSGLGTEAFF.

The chain employs TRBV30 and TRBJ1-6; 9 bases are a match to TRBD1. V lost 4 bases and J lost 10; bases outside the gene matches: 5. The CDR3 totals 13 residues. Germline CDR1 reads GTSNPN; CDR2 reads SVGIG (reference sequence). The DNA of the CDR3 is TGTGCCTGGACACAGGGGGCGAACTCACCCCTCCACTTT. It yields the protein CAWTQGANSPLHF. Full variable domain (outside the CDR3, taken from reference TRBV30 and TRBJ1-6): SQTIHQWPATLVQPVGSPLSLECTVEGTSNPNLYWYRQAAGRGLQLLFYSVGIGQISSEVPQNLSASRPQDRQFILSSKKLLLSDSGFYLCAWTQGANSPLHFGNGTRLTVT.

CDR3 coding DNA: TGTGCCAGCAGTTTATTGCCTGGGAGCGAGCAGTACTTC. This codes for CASSLLPGSEQYF. The J gene is TRBJ2-7, the V gene TRBV28; TRBD2 might be the D (5 bases). Germline CDR1 MDHEN, CDR2 SYDVKM. The CDR3 consists of 13 residues. V lost 1 base and J 6 bases, leaving 10 bases between the germline ends.

The V gene is TRBV6-6, the J gene TRBJ2-1; D uncertain. Germline V gene sequence: CDR1 MNHNY, CDR2 SVGAGI (reference sequence). Deletions cut 7 bases from V and 4 bases from J, with 11 bases between. CDR3 size: 13 residues. The CDR3 sequence: CASKPNQYNEQFF. The CDR3 nucleotides are TGTGCCAGCAAGCCTAATCAATACAATGAGCAGTTCTTC.